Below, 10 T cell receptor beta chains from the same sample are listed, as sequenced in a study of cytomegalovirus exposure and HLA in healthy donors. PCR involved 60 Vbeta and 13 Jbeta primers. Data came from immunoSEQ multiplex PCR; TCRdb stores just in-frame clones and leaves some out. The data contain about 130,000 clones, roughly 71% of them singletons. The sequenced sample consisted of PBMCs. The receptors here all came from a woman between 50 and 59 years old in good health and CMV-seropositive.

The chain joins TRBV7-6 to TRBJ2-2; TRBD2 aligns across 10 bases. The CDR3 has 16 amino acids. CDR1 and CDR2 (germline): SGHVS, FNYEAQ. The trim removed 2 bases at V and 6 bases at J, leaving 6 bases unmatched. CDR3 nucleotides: TGTGCCAGCAGCTTATTCCCAGCGGGGGGGTCCGGGGAGCTGTTTTTT. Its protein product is CASSLFPAGGSGELFF.

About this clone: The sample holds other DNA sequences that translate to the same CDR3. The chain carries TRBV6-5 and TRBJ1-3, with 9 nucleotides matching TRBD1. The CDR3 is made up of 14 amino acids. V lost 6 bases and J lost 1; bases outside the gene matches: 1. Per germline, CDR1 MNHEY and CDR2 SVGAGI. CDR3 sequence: CASRGQGSGNTIYF. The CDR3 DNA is TGTGCCAGCAGAGGACAGGGGTCTGGAAACACCATATATTTT.

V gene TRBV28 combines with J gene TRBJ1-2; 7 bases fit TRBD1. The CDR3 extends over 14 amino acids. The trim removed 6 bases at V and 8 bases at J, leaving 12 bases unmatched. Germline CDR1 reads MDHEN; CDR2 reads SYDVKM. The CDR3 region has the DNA TGTGCCAGCAGCCCCTCTCCCGGGACAGAAGGCTACACCTTC. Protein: CASSPSPGTEGYTF.

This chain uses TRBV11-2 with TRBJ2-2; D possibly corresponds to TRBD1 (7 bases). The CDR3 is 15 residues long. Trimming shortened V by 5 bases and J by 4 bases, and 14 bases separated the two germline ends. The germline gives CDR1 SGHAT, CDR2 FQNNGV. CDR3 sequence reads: CASSAGSGGTGELFF. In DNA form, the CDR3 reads TGTGCCAGCAGCGCGGGGTCAGGGGGCACCGGGGAGCTGTTTTTT.

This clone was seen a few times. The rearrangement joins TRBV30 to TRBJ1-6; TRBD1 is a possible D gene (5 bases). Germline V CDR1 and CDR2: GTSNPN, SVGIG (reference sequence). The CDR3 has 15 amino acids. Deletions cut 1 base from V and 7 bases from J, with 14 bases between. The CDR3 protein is CAWSADSYKNSPLHF. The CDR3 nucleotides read TGTGCCTGGAGTGCAGACAGCTACAAGAATTCACCCCTCCACTTT.

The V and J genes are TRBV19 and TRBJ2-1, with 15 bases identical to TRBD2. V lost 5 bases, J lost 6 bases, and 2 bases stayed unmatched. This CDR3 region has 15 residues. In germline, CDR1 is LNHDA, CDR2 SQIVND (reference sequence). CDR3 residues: CASSPGLAGGNEQFF. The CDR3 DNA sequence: TGTGCCAGTAGTCCGGGACTAGCGGGGGGCAATGAGCAGTTCTTC.

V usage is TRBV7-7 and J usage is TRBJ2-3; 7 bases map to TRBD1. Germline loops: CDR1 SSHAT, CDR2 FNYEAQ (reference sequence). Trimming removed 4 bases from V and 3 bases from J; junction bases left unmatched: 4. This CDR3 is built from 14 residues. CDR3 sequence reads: CASSSSRGTDTQYF. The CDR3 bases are TGTGCCAGCAGCTCGAGCAGGGGGACAGATACGCAGTATTTT. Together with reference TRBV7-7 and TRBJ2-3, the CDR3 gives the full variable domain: GAGVSQSPRYKVTKRGQDVTLRCDPISSHATLYWYQQALGQGPEFLTYFNYEAQPDKSGLPSDRFSAERPEGSISTLTIQRTEQRDSAMYRCASSSSRGTDTQYFGPGTRLTVL.

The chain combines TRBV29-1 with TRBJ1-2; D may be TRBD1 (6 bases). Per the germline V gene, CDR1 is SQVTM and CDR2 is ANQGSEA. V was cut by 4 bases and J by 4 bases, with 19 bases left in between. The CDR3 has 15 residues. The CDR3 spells CSVVGLRGGSYGYTF. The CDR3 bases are TGCAGCGTTGTGGGGCTGAGGGGGGGGAGCTATGGCTACACCTTC.

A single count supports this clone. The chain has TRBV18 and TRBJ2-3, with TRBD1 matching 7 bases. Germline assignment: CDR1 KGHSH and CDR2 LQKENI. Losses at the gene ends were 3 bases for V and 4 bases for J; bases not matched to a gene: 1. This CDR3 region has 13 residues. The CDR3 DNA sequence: TGTGCCAGCTCACCCGGGACAGCAGATACGCAGTATTTT. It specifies CASSPGTADTQYF.

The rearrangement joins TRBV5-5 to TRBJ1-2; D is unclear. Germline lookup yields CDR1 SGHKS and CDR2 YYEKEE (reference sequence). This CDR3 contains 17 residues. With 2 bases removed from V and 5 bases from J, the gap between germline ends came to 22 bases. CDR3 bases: TGTGCCAGCAGCTTATCCCTCCCTCTTAGCAAGACTTATGGCTACACCTTC. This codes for CASSLSLPLSKTYGYTF. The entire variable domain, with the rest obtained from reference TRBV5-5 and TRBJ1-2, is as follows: DAGVTQSPTHLIKTRGQQVTLRCSPISGHKSVSWYQQVLGQGPQFIFQYYEKEERGRGNFPDRFSARQFPNYSSELNVNALLLGDSALYLCASSLSLPLSKTYGYTFGSGTRLTVV.